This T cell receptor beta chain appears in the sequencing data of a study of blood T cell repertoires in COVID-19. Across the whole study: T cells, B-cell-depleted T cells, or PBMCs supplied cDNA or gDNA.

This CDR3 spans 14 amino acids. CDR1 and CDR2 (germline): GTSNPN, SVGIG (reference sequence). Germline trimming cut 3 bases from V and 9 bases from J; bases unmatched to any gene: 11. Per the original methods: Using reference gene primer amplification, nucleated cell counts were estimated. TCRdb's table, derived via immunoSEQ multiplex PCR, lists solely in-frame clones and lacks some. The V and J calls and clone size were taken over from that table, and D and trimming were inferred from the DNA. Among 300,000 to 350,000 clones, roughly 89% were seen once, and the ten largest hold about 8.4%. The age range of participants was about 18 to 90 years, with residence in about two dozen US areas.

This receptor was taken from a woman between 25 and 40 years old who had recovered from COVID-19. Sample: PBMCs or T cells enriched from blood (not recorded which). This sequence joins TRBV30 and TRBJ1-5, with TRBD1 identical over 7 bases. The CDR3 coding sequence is TGTGCCTGGAGGACACAGGGGTCCGACTTGCCCCAGCATTTT. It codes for CAWRTQGSDLPQHF.